Below are 14 T cell receptor beta chains sequenced from a single sample in a study of blood T cell repertoires in COVID-19. The repertoire was sequenced with immunoSEQ multiplex PCR; TCRdb's copy has only in-frame clones and lacks some. This table has 150,000 or so clones, 60% to 80% appearing once. Sequencing input: PBMCs or T cells enriched from blood (not recorded which). The receptors derive from a woman aged 50 to 60 who had recovered from COVID-19.

J is TRBJ1-4 and V is TRBV3-1 (or the pseudogene TRBV3-2); 8 positions agree with TRBD1. This CDR3 is built from 18 residues. J lost 7 bases, V lost 0 bases, and 13 bases had no gene match. Germline CDR1 reads LGHDT; CDR2 reads YNNKEL (reference sequence). The CDR3: CASSQDRTGSFGGEKLFF. CDR3 nucleotides: TGTGCCAGCAGCCAAGATAGGACAGGGTCCTTCGGAGGTGAAAAACTGTTTTTT.

The rearrangement links TRBV9 to TRBJ1-4; possibly TRBD1 for D (5 bases). Germline loops: CDR1 SGDLS, CDR2 YYNGEE. Trimming took off 3 bases at V and 8 bases at J, with 11 bases between the two ends. The CDR3 has 13 residues. The CDR3: CASSADSGEKLFF. CDR3 coding DNA: TGTGCCAGCAGCGCCGATTCAGGGGAAAAACTGTTTTTT.

This clone has only a few counts. The chain carries TRBV5-5 and TRBJ2-3; TRBD2 matches at 8 bases. V trimming: 4 bases; J trimming: 10 bases; junction bases outside the gene matches: 8. This CDR3 is built from 13 residues. Germline assignment: CDR1 SGHKS and CDR2 YYEKEE (reference sequence). The CDR3 DNA reads TGTGCCAGCAGCGTTAAAGCGGGGGTGTCGCAGTATTTT. Protein product: CASSVKAGVSQYF.

The chain links TRBV19 to TRBJ2-7, with 9 bases fitting TRBD1. This CDR3 contains 18 residues. CDR1 is LNHDA, CDR2 SQIVND, per germline (reference sequence). V trimming: 6 bases; J trimming: 0 bases; junction bases outside the gene matches: 15. CDR3 coding DNA: TGTGCCAGTAGCCCGATAGGGCGGGGACAGGGATCCTCCTACGAGCAGTACTTC. Translation: CASSPIGRGQGSSYEQYF. Full variable domain (remainder filled in from reference TRBV19 and TRBJ2-7): DGGITQSPKYLFRKEGQNVTLSCEQNLNHDAMYWYRQDPGQGLRLIYYSQIVNDFQKGDIAEGYSVSREKKESFPLTVTSAQKNPTAFYLCASSPIGRGQGSSYEQYFGPGTRLTVT.

This chain connects TRBV5-1 to TRBJ2-3; weak D call: TRBD1 (5 bases). This CDR3 is 14 amino acids long. Between the trimmed V and J ends, which lost 0 bases and 2 bases, there was a span of 7 bases. CDR1 is SGHRS, CDR2 YFSETQ, per germline. The CDR3 loop reads CASSLDRTTDTQYF. The CDR3, as DNA: TGCGCCAGCAGCTTGGACAGGACCACAGATACGCAGTATTTT.

The gene calls are TRBV27 and TRBJ2-5, with a possible D match to TRBD1 (6 bases). V lost 5 bases and J 0 bases, leaving 10 bases between the germline ends. Germline assignment: CDR1 MNHEY and CDR2 SMNVEV (reference sequence). This CDR3 has 14 amino acids. The CDR3 sequence is CASSPQGNQETQYF. DNA for the CDR3: TGTGCCAGCAGTCCACAGGGAAACCAAGAGACCCAGTACTTC.

The chain employs TRBV19 and TRBJ1-4, with TRBD1 matching 8 bases. Trimming at V came to 6 bases and at J to 3 bases, leaving 3 bases not matched to a gene. CDR3 length: 14 residues. CDR1 LNHDA and CDR2 SQIVND come from the germline V gene (reference sequence). The CDR3 sequence is CASSRTGSNEKLFF. DNA for the CDR3: TGTGCCAGTAGCCGGACAGGGTCTAATGAAAAACTGTTTTTT. The whole variable domain, filled in from reference TRBV19 and TRBJ1-4, reads DGGITQSPKYLFRKEGQNVTLSCEQNLNHDAMYWYRQDPGQGLRLIYYSQIVNDFQKGDIAEGYSVSREKKESFPLTVTSAQKNPTAFYLCASSRTGSNEKLFFGSGTQLSVL.

The chain has TRBV6-5 and TRBJ2-3; D perhaps matches TRBD1 (6 bases). CDR3 size: 14 residues. Trimming shortened V by 10 bases and J by 3 bases, and 17 bases separated the two germline ends. Looked up from germline, CDR1 is MNHEY and CDR2 is SVGAGI. The CDR3 DNA follows: TGTGCCACCACCGGCACAGGGTTTACAGATACGCAGTATTTT. It codes for CATTGTGFTDTQYF.

In the case of this clone: One junction end disagrees with the germline gene, perhaps due to a read error. V is TRBV5-4 and J is TRBJ2-1; 8 bases fit TRBD2. From germline, CDR1 is SGHNT and CDR2 YYREEE (reference sequence). The CDR3 runs 12 residues. The DNA of the CDR3 is TGTGCCAGCAGAGGGGCCGGGACTAGGGGTCTCTTC. Its protein is CASRGAGTRGLF.

For this clone: This CDR3 is also generated by other DNA sequences in the sample. This chain links TRBV29-1 with TRBJ1-5; D uncertain. From germline, CDR1 is SQVTM and CDR2 ANQGSEA. This CDR3 has 13 residues. The germline V and J ends were trimmed by 0 bases and 3 bases, with 6 bases remaining between them. DNA for the CDR3: TGCAGCGTTGAAGAGGGCGTCAATCAGCCCCAGCATTTT. This translates into CSVEEGVNQPQHF.

In its sample, this clone was seen a few times. This rearrangement joins TRBV30 to TRBJ1-6; the match to TRBD1 covers 9 bases. CDR1 and CDR2 from the germline V gene are GTSNPN and SVGIG (reference sequence). The CDR3 spans 15 residues. V dropped 4 bases and J dropped 9; count of bases not matched to a gene: 10. The CDR3 sequence: CAWTTGQGLGSPLHF. The CDR3 bases are TGTGCCTGGACTACGGGACAGGGATTAGGTTCACCCCTCCACTTT.

This clone was counted a single time. V is TRBV5-1 and J is TRBJ2-2, with 7 bases aligning to TRBD2. J gave up 0 bases and V 4 bases, and 9 bases lay outside the gene matches. CDR3 length: 17 residues. Germline CDR1 reads SGHRS; CDR2 reads YFSETQ. CDR3 amino acids: CASSPGGNSPNTGELFF. In DNA, the CDR3 is TGCGCCAGCAGCCCCGGGGGGAATAGCCCGAACACCGGGGAGCTGTTTTTT.

CDR3 nucleotides: TGTGCCAGCAGCCTAGGACTAGCGGGGGAGACGCAGTATTTT. This codes for CASSLGLAGETQYF. The chain carries TRBV7-3 and TRBJ2-3, with 13 bases that match TRBD2. Germline V gene lookup returns CDR1 SGHTA and CDR2 FQGTGA. The V and J ends lost 5 bases and 9 bases, in that order; junction bases with no gene match: 5. This CDR3 has 14 amino acids.

The V and J genes are TRBV30 and TRBJ1-1, with unresolved D. CDR1 is GTSNPN, CDR2 SVGIG, per germline (reference sequence). The V gene lost 5 bases and the J gene lost 1 base, with 5 bases spanning the gap. This CDR3 has 11 residues. CDR3: CAWAENTEAFF. The DNA for the CDR3 is TGTGCCTGGGCAGAGAACACTGAAGCTTTCTTT.